The T cell receptor beta chain described here comes from a study of response to subunit inactivated influenza vaccine. The table lists this clonotype with a few counts. Its specificity is not known. General study points: Authors suggested each seasonal flu vaccination may recruit only limited numbers of new T cells.

This CDR3 has 18 amino acids. Germline V gene sequence: CDR1 SGHAT, CDR2 FQNNGV. Trimming took 5 bases from V and 6 from J; bases not matched to a gene: 15. TCRdb re-called the RT-PCR reads through MiXCR, storing one row per CDR3 protein. The sample includes hundreds of thousands of distinct CDR3 sequences, 11% to 15% of them seen just once. The sequences come from PBMCs from blood, collected 14 days before vaccination. This sequence originates from a man aged 50 to 60 who received an inactivated influenza vaccine. The J gene is TRBJ2-5, the V gene TRBV11-2; 13 nucleotides agree with TRBD2. CDR3 protein: CASSPTWTSGRFLQTQYF. DNA of the CDR3: TGTGCCAGCAGCCCGACCTGGACTAGCGGGAGATTCCTGCAGACCCAGTACTTC.